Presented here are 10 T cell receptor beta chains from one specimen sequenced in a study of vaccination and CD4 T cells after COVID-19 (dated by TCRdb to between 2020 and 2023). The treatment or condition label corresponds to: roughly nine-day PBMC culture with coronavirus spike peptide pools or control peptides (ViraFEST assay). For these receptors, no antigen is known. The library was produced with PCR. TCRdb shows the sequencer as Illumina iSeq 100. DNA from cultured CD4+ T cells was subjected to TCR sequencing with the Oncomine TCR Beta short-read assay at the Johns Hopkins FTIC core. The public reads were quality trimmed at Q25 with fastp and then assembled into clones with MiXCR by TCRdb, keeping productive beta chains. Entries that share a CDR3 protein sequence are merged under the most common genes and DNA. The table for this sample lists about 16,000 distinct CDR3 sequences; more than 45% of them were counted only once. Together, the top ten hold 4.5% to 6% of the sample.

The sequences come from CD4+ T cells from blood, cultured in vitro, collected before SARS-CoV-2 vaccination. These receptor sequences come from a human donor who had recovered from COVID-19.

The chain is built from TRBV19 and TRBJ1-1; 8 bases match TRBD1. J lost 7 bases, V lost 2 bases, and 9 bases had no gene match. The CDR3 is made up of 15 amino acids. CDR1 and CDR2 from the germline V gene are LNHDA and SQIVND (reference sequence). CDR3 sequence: CASSIRAGGDFEAFF. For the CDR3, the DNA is TGTGCCAGTAGTATAAGGGCAGGGGGCGACTTTGAAGCTTTCTTT.

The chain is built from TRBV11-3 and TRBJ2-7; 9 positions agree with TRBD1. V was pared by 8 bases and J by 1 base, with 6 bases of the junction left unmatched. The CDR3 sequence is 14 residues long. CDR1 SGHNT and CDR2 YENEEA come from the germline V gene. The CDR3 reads CASGSGTGSYEQYF. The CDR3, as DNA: TGTGCCAGCGGGAGCGGGACAGGGTCCTACGAGCAGTACTTC.

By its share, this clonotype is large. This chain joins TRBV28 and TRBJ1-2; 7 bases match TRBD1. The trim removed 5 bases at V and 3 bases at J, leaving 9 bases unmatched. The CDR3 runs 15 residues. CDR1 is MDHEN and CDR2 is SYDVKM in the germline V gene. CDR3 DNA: TGTGCCAGCAGTGCAGTTGACAGGGTATACTATGGCTACACCTTC. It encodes CASSAVDRVYYGYTF.

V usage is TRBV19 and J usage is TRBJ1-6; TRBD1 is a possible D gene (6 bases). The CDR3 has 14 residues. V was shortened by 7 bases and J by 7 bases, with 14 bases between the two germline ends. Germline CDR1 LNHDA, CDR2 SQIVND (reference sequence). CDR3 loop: CASNAGTSNSPLHF. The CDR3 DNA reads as TGTGCCAGTAACGCCGGGACAAGCAATTCACCCCTCCACTTT.

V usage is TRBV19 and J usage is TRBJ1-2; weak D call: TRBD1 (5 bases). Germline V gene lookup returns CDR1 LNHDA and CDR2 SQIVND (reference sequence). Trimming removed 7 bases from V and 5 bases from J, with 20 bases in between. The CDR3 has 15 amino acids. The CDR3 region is CASNKKAGQLYGYTF. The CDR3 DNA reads TGTGCCAGTAATAAAAAGGCGGGGCAGTTGTATGGCTACACCTTC.

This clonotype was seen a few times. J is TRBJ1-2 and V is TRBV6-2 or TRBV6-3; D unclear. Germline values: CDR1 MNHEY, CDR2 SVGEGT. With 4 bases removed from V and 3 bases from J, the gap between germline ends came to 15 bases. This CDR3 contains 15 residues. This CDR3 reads CASSSQDLPYYGYTF. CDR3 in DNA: TGTGCCAGCAGTTCGCAAGATCTACCCTACTATGGCTACACCTTC.

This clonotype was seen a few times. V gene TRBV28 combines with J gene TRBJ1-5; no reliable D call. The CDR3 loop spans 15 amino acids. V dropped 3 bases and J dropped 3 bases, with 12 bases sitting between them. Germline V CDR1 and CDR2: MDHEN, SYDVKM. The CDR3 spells CASSFDEGSNQPQHF. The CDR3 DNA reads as TGTGCCAGCAGTTTCGACGAGGGATCCAATCAGCCCCAGCATTTT.

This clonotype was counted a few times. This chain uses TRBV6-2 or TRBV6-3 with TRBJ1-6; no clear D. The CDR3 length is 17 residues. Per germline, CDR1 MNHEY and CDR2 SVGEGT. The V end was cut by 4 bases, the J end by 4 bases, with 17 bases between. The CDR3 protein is CASSWNPGEPYNSPLHF. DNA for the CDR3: TGTGCCAGCAGTTGGAACCCGGGCGAGCCGTATAATTCACCCCTCCACTTT.

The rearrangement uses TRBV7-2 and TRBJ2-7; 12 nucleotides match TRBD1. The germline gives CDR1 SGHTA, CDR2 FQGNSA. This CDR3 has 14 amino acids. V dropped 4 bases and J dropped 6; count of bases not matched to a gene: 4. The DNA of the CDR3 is TGTGCCAGCAGCTGGGACAGGGGGCGGTCCGAGCAGTACTTC. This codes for CASSWDRGRSEQYF.

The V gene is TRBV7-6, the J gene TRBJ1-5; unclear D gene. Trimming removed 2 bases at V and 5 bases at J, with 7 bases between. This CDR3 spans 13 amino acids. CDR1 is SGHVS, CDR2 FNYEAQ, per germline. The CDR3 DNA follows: TGTGCCAGCAGCTTATATATCGATCAGCCCCAGCATTTT. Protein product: CASSLYIDQPQHF.